This is a list of T cell receptor beta chains from one sample in a study of cytomegalovirus exposure and HLA in healthy donors. Generated by immunoSEQ multiplex PCR, the TCRdb table keeps only in-frame clones and is missing some. The data contain about 150,000 clones, 70% to 80% of them singletons. The sequencing sample was made of PBMCs. The source of these receptors is a man aged 30 to 39 in good health and CMV-seropositive. Both conserved end residues are part of each CDR3. A D gene is named only where the DNA matches it firmly. Size tells how often a clone was seen (once, few, many) or the class of an expanded clone, and some rows leave it out.

TRBJ2-7 . 14 TRBV5-6 . CASSLGQSYYEQYF TGTGCCAGCAGCTTGGGACAGAGCTACTACGAGCAGTACTTC
TRBJ2-1 . 14 TRBV6-1 TRBD2 CASLLAGGNNEQFF TGTGCCAGCCTCCTAGCGGGGGGGAACAATGAGCAGTTCTTC
TRBJ2-3 once 15 TRBV7-2 TRBD1 CASSFWTGDADTQYF TGTGCCAGCAGCTTTTGGACAGGGGACGCAGATACGCAGTATTTT
TRBJ2-3 . 14 TRBV2 TRBD2 CASGGGEGPDTQYF TGTGCCAGCGGGGGTGGGGAGGGCCCAGATACGCAGTATTTT
TRBJ2-2 . 15 TRBV5-1 . CASSQRSGNTGELFF TGCGCCAGCAGCCAAAGATCAGGGAACACCGGGGAGCTGTTTTTT
TRBJ2-7 . 15 TRBV7-2 TRBD1 CASSPRDRGQDEQYF TGTGCCAGCAGTCCCAGGGACAGGGGGCAGGACGAGCAGTACTTC
TRBJ2-2 . 15 TRBV5-1 . CASSLRGRDTGELFF TGCGCCAGCAGCTTGAGGGGGAGGGACACCGGGGAGCTGTTTTTT
TRBJ2-1 . 16 TRBV6-5 TRBD2 CASSYSSGRPDNEQFF TGTGCCAGCAGTTACTCTAGCGGGAGGCCAGACAATGAGCAGTTCTTC
TRBJ2-2 few 16 TRBV6-5 . CASSYSQGGITGELFF TGTGCCAGCAGTTACTCGCAGGGAGGAATCACCGGGGAGCTGTTTTTT
TRBJ2-1 . 15 TRBV19 . CASSPSGSYYNEQFF TGTGCCAGTAGCCCCAGCGGATCCTACTACAATGAGCAGTTCTTC
TRBJ2-7 . 16 TRBV11-1 . CASSLPRTAPAYEQYF TGTGCCAGCAGCTTACCAAGGACAGCCCCGGCCTACGAGCAGTACTTC
TRBJ1-1 few 15 TRBV6-6 TRBD1 CASSRGQGGYTEAFF TGTGCCAGCAGTAGGGGACAGGGTGGATACACTGAAGCTTTCTTT
TRBJ2-5 . 15 TRBV6-5 TRBD2 CASSYRAGARETQYF TGTGCCAGCAGTTACAGGGCGGGAGCGAGGGAGACCCAGTACTTC
TRBJ1-2 . 15 TRBV28 . CASSLAIQPYYGYTF TGTGCCAGCAGTTTAGCAATACAGCCCTACTATGGCTACACCTTC
TRBJ2-1 . 13 TRBV28 TRBD2 CASGLAGYNEQFF TGTGCGTCCGGTCTAGCGGGATACAATGAGCAGTTCTTC
TRBJ1-2 . 13 TRBV25-1 . CASSVGGNYGYTF TGTGCCAGCAGTGTCGGGGGGAACTATGGCTACACCTTC
TRBJ2-1 . 16 TRBV5-4 TRBD2 CASSRLYISSGDEQFF TGTGCCAGCAGCCGACTGTATATCTCGAGCGGGGATGAGCAGTTCTTC
TRBJ2-3 . 16 TRBV10-2 TRBD1 CASSDRDRGQTDTQYF TGCGCCAGCAGTGACCGCGACAGGGGGCAGACAGATACGCAGTATTTT
TRBJ2-7 . 14 TRBV4-2 . CASSQDGQGVQQYF TGTGCCAGCAGCCAAGACGGGCAGGGCGTCCAGCAGTACTTC
TRBJ2-2 . 16 TRBV28 TRBD1 CASSTAGTGSTGELFF TGTGCCAGCAGTACGGCCGGGACAGGGAGCACCGGGGAGCTGTTTTTT